These T cell receptor beta chains were read from a single sample in a study of blood T cell repertoires in COVID-19. The method was immunoSEQ multiplex PCR; TCRdb's version includes in-frame clones alone and lacks a portion of them. The data hold some 310,000 clones, with nearly 90% observed a single time. Input material: peripheral blood. The receptor source for this set is a woman in her thirties or forties with COVID-19, enrolled during active disease. Each CDR3 is given with its conserved first and last residue. Where a row states a size, it is once, few, many or the class of an expanded clone; other rows omit it.

>TRBJ1-2|TRBV21-1|.
CASSGDLQGPVGYTF
>TRBJ2-5|TRBV5-1|.
CASSPAPGSLQETQYF
>TRBJ1-4|TRBV7-2|.
CASSSDREGSNEKLFF
>TRBJ2-1|TRBV10-3|.
CAISRTSGSGGYNEQFF
>TRBJ1-6|TRBV29-1|.
CSVQTGPGSPLHF
>TRBJ2-5|TRBV28|.
CASSNTGTSGRETQYF
>TRBJ1-6|TRBV5-3|.
CARSRRDRDSPLHF
>TRBJ2-7|TRBV20-1|.
CSARLAHEQYF
>TRBJ2-7|TRBV7-9|.
CASSLRGGQGSPFQDEQYF
>TRBJ1-1|TRBV5-1|few
CASSIGTGVNTEAFF
>TRBJ1-1|TRBV6-4|once
CASSDRGGTEAFF
>TRBJ2-5|TRBV25-1|.
CATNVGGRETQYF
>TRBJ1-4|TRBV19|.
CASGVPGPNEKLFF
>TRBJ1-1|TRBV3-1/TRBV3-2|.
CASSPGGRVTEAFF
>TRBJ2-3|TRBV5-6|.
CASSFDRGTDTQYF
>TRBJ1-1|TRBV28|.
CASSFSGQGGTEAFF
>TRBJ1-6|TRBV27|.
CASSFQQGKSPLHF
>TRBJ2-3|TRBV7-2|.
CASSHRGWRGLRTDTQYF
>TRBJ1-4|TRBV7-8|.
CASSASGTANEKLFF
>TRBJ2-3|TRBV5-1|.
CASSLGLAGGGLSTDTQYF
>TRBJ1-1|TRBV28|.
CASSYTANTEAFF
>TRBJ1-6|TRBV2|.
CASSYPGNSPLHF
>TRBJ1-4|TRBV19|.
CASTPGTRGHEKLFF
>TRBJ2-5|TRBV29-1|.
CSVDRGLETQYF
>TRBJ2-7|TRBV5-4|few
CASSPDRVVEQYF
>TRBJ2-7|TRBV6-5|.
CASRETGVQFHEQYF
>TRBJ1-4|TRBV5-1|.
CASSEQGPEKLFF
>TRBJ1-5|TRBV7-2|.
CASSFDRAGNQPQHF
>TRBJ2-3|TRBV19|.
CASSALAGVGTDTQYF
>TRBJ2-3|TRBV6-2/TRBV6-3|few
CASSLFSGRADTQYF
>TRBJ2-3|TRBV5-4|once
CASSNISTDTQYF
>TRBJ1-6|TRBV5-8|once
CASSLGPAYNSPLHF
>TRBJ2-3|TRBV7-2|.
CASSLPAGGLGTDTQYF
>TRBJ2-5|TRBV27|.
CASRPPVLGLQETQYF
>TRBJ1-1|TRBV6-4|few
CASSAEAHTEAFF
>TRBJ1-5|TRBV2|.
CASSRGTHDSYSNQPQHF
>TRBJ1-5|TRBV7-8|.
CASTLDSFGNQPQHF
>TRBJ2-1|TRBV18|.
CASSSPGTSGANEQFF
>TRBJ2-7|TRBV18|.
CASSPGAGAVVQYF
>TRBJ2-6|TRBV4-3|.
CASSPWRHRSGANVLTF
>TRBJ2-5|TRBV2|.
CASRWGPQETQYF